Listed here are 8 T cell receptor beta chains from one sample, sequenced in a study of shared clonotypes between healthy human individuals. The data were produced by immunoSEQ multiplex PCR, yet TCRdb's version contains in-frame clones alone and is incomplete. The sample gives millions of clones, just over 90% of which show up once; roughly 0.14% is in the top ten. The sample was naive CD4+ T cells sorted from blood. This sample's subset: CD45RA+ positively selected. All receptors come from a man younger than 35 in good health.

J is TRBJ1-4 and V is TRBV7-2, with D hard to call. Germline CDR1 and CDR2: SGHTA and FQGNSA. Trimming pared 2 bases from V and 0 bases from J, leaving 13 bases between. CDR3 length: 17 amino acids. The CDR3 is CASSLFVGNPTNEKLFF. CDR3 bases: TGTGCCAGCAGCTTATTCGTTGGGAATCCAACTAATGAAAAACTGTTTTTT. The complete variable domain, with remaining parts taken from reference TRBV7-2 and TRBJ1-4, reads GAGVSQSPSNKVTEKGKDVELRCDPISGHTALYWYRQSLGQGLEFLIYFQGNSAPDKSGLPSDRFSAERTGGSVSTLTIQRTQQEDSAVYLCASSLFVGNPTNEKLFFGSGTQLSVL.

The chain joins TRBV9 to TRBJ1-2, with D perhaps TRBD1 (5 bases). The CDR3 runs 14 residues. V lost 0 bases to trimming and J lost 4 bases, with 10 bases between them. Germline-derived CDR1 and CDR2 are SGDLS and YYNGEE. CDR3 amino acids: CASSVGGEPYGYTF. The CDR3 DNA is TGTGCCAGCAGCGTAGGGGGCGAGCCCTATGGCTACACCTTC.

The genes are TRBV30 and TRBJ1-4, with 11 bases lining up with TRBD1. The J segment lost 6 bases and the V segment lost 1 base, leaving 4 bases of the junction unmatched. Germline CDR1 GTSNPN, CDR2 SVGIG (reference sequence). CDR3 length equals 15 residues. The CDR3 DNA reads as TGTGCCTGGAGTGCCGCGGGACAGGGGGATGAAAAACTGTTTTTT. Its translation: CAWSAAGQGDEKLFF.

V gene TRBV7-9 combines with J gene TRBJ2-3; 12 bases line up with TRBD2. Unmatched junction bases numbered 14, after V lost 5 bases and J lost 8 bases. This CDR3 has 17 residues. Germline loops: CDR1 SEHNR, CDR2 FQNEAQ (reference sequence). In DNA form, the CDR3 reads TGTGCCAGCAGCCCAAGCTTTCTAGCGGGGGGGCGGGGTACGCAGTATTTT. This sequence encodes CASSPSFLAGGRGTQYF. Full variable domain (missing parts from reference TRBV7-9 and TRBJ2-3): DTGVSQNPRHKITKRGQNVTFRCDPISEHNRLYWYRQTLGQGPEFLTYFQNEAQLEKSRLLSDRFSAERPKGSFSTLEIQRTEQGDSAMYLCASSPSFLAGGRGTQYFGPGTRLTVL.

This clone occurred once. This same CDR3 is encoded by further DNA sequences in the sample. This chain links TRBV6-5 with TRBJ2-7; D is unclear. The length of the CDR3 is 11 residues. The germline V and J ends were trimmed by 6 bases and 3 bases, with 6 bases remaining between them. Germline V CDR1 and CDR2: MNHEY, SVGAGI. CDR3 sequence reads: CASRTRYEQYF. CDR3 coding DNA: TGTGCCAGCAGAACCCGCTACGAGCAGTACTTC.

The chain couples TRBV6-5 to TRBJ1-3; D is undetermined. CDR1 is MNHEY and CDR2 is SVGAGI in the germline V gene. The CDR3 is 16 amino acids. The V end was cut by 0 bases, the J end by 3 bases, with 12 bases between. The CDR3 here is CASSYSITGLGNTIYF. CDR3 coding DNA: TGTGCCAGCAGTTACTCCATAACTGGTCTTGGAAACACCATATATTTT.

This chain connects TRBV6-1 to TRBJ2-3, with 12 bases lining up with TRBD2. The V gene's germline CDR1 is MNHNS and CDR2 SASEGT. The CDR3 is 15 residues long. V lost 8 bases to trimming and J lost 4 bases; unmatched junction nucleotides: 7. CDR3 bases: TGTGCCAGCTCGACTAGCGGGAGAATCGCAGATACGCAGTATTTT. Translation: CASSTSGRIADTQYF.

The DNA of the CDR3 is TGTGCCAGCAGTTACTCGTCCCAGGGGTACAATCAGCCCCAGCATTTT. It specifies CASSYSSQGYNQPQHF. V is TRBV6-6 and J is TRBJ1-5, with D possibly matching TRBD1 (6 bases). V was cut by 0 bases and J by 3 bases, with 12 bases left in between. Per germline, CDR1 MNHNY and CDR2 SVGAGI (reference sequence). The CDR3 has 16 residues.